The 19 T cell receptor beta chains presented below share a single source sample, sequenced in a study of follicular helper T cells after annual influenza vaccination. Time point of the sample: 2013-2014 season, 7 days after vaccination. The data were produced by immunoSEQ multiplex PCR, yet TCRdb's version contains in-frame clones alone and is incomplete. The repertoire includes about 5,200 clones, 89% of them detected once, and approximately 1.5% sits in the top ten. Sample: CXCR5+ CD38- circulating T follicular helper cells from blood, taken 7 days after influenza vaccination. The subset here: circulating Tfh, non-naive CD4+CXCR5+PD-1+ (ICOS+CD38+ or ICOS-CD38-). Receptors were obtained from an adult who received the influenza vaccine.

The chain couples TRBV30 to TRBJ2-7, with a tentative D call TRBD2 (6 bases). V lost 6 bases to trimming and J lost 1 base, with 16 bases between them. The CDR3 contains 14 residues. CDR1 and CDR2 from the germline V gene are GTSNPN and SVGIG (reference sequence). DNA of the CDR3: TGTGCCTGCACCCCCGGGACTCCTTCCTACGAGCAGTACTTC. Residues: CACTPGTPSYEQYF.

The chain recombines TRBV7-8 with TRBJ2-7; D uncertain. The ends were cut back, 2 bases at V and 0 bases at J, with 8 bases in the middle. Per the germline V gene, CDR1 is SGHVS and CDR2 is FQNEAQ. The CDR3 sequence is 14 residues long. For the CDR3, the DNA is TGTGCCAGCAGCTTATCAACCTACTCCTACGAGCAGTACTTC. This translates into CASSLSTYSYEQYF. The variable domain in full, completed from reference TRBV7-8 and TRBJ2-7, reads GAGVSQSPRYKVAKRGQDVALRCDPISGHVSLFWYQQALGQGPEFLTYFQNEAQLDKSGLPSDRFFAERPEGSVSTLKIQRTQQEDSAVYLCASSLSTYSYEQYFGPGTRLTVT.

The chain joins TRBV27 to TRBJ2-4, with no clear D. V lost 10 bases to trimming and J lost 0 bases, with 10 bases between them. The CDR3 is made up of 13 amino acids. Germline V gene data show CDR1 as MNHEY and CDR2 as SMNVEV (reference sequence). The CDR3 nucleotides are TGTGCCATCTTAGACTTAGCCAAAAACATTCAGTACTTC. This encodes CAILDLAKNIQYF.

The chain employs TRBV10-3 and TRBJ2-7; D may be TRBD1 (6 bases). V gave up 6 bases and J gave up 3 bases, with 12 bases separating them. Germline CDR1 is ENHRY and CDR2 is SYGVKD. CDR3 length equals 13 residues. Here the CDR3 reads CAISAGTFYEQYF. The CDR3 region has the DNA TGTGCCATCAGCGCCGGGACATTCTACGAGCAGTACTTC.

The CDR3 reads CASSQTSGYEQYF. CDR3 in DNA: TGTGCCAGCAGCCAGACTAGCGGGTACGAGCAGTACTTC. The gene calls are TRBV7-2 and TRBJ2-7; 10 bases align to TRBD2. CDR1 SGHTA and CDR2 FQGNSA come from the germline V gene. This CDR3 is built from 13 residues. V shed 5 bases, J shed 4 bases, and the junction held 2 bases outside the gene matches.

CDR3 bases: TGTGCCAGCAGCTTGTCGGGGGGGTTCTACAATGAGCAGTTCTTC. Protein product: CASSLSGGFYNEQFF. The gene calls are TRBV5-4 and TRBJ2-1, with 8 bases aligning to TRBD2. Germline loops: CDR1 SGHNT, CDR2 YYREEE (reference sequence). CDR3 length: 15 residues. J was trimmed by 3 bases and V by 1 base; bases with no gene match: 3.

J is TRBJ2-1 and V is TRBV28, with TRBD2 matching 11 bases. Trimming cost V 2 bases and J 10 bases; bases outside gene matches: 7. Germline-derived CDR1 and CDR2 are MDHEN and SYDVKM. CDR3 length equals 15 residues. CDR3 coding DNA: TGTGCCAGCAGTTTACCACTAGCGGGAGCCGCGGAGCAGTTCTTC. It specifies CASSLPLAGAAEQFF.

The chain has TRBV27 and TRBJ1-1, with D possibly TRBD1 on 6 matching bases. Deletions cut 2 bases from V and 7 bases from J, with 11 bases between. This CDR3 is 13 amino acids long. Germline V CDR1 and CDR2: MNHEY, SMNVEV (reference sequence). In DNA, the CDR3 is TGTGCCAGCAGTTTAGAGACAGGCGGTGAAGCTTTCTTT. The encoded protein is CASSLETGGEAFF.

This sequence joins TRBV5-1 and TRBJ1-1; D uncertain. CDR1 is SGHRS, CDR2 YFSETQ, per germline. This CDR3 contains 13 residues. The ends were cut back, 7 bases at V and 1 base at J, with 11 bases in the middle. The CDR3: CASREQANTEAFF. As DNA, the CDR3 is TGCGCCAGCCGGGAACAAGCGAACACTGAAGCTTTCTTT.

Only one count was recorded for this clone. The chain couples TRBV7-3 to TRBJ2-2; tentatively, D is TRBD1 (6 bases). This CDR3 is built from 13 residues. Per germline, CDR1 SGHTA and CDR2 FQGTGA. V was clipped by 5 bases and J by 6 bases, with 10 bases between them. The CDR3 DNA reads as TGTGCCAGCAGCAAACAGGGTGCCGGGGAGCTGTTTTTT. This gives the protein CASSKQGAGELFF.

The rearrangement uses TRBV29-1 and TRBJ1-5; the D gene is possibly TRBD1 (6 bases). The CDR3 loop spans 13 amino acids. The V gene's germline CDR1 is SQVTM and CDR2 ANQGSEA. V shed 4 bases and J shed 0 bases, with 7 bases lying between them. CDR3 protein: CSVGTASNQPQHF. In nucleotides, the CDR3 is TGCAGCGTTGGGACAGCTAGCAATCAGCCCCAGCATTTT.

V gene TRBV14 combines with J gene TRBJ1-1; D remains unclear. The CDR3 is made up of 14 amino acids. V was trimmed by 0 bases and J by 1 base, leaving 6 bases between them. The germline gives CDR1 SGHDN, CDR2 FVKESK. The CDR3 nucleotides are TGTGCCAGCAGCCAAGAGGCTAGGAACACTGAAGCTTTCTTT. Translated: CASSQEARNTEAFF.

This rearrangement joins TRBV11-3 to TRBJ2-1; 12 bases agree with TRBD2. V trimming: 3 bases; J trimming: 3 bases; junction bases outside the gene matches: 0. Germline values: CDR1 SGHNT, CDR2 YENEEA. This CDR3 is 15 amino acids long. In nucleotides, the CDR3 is TGTGCCAGCAGCTTGACTAGCGGGAGCTACAATGAGCAGTTCTTC. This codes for CASSLTSGSYNEQFF.

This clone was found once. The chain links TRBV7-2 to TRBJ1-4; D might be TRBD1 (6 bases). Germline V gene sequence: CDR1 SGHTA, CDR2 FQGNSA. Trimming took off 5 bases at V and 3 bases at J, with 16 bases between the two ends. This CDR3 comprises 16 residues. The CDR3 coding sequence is TGTGCCAGCAGCCTCAAAGCGGGGGGCTCTAATGAAAAACTGTTTTTT. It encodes CASSLKAGGSNEKLFF.

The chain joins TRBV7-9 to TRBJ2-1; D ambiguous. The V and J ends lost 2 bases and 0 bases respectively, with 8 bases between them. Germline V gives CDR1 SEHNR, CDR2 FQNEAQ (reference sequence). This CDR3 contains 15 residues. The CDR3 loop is CASSLLSSSYNEQFF. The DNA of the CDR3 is TGTGCCAGCAGCTTATTATCTAGCTCCTACAATGAGCAGTTCTTC.

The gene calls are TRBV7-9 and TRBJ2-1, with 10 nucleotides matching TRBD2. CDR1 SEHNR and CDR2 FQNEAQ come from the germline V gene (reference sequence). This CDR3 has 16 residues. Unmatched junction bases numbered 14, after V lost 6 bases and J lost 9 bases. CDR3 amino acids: CASSRRGSGGASEQFF. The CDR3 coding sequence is TGTGCCAGCAGTCGCAGGGGGAGCGGGGGGGCGTCTGAGCAGTTCTTC. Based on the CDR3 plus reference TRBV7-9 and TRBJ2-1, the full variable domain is DTGVSQNPRHKITKRGQNVTFRCDPISEHNRLYWYRQTLGQGPEFLTYFQNEAQLEKSRLLSDRFSAERPKGSFSTLEIQRTEQGDSAMYLCASSRRGSGGASEQFFGPGTRLTVL.

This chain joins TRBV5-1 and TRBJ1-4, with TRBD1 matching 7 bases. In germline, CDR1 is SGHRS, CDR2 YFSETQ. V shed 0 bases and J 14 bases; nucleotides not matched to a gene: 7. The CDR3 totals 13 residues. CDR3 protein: CASSLDQGTVLFF. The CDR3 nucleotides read TGCGCCAGCAGCTTGGATCAGGGGACAGTCCTGTTTTTT.

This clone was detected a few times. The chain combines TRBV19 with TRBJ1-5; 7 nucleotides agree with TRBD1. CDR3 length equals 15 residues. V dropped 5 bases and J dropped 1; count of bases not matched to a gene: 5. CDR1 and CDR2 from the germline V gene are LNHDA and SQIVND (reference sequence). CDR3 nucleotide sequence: TGTGCCAGTAGTGCAACCAGGGGGAGCAATCAGCCCCAGCATTTT. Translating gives CASSATRGSNQPQHF.

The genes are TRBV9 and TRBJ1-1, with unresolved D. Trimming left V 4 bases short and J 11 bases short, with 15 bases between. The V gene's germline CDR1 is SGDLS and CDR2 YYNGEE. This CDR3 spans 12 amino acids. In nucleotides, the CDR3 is TGTGCCAGCAGCCCCACTTCAGGCACTGCTTTCTTT. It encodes CASSPTSGTAFF.